The text below deals with one T cell receptor (beta chain). Time point defined: 2015-2016 season, 7 days after influenza vaccination. Libraries were prepared by immunoSEQ multiplex PCR; TCRdb keeps only in-frame clonotypes and omits some of them. The sample includes 10,000 to 11,000 clones, about 82% seen only once; the top ten take approximately 0.43%. These data originate in a study of follicular helper T cells after annual influenza vaccination. The CDR3 runs to 14 residues. Germline V lookup: CDR1 MNHNS, CDR2 SASEGT. The V and J ends lost 6 bases and 2 bases respectively, with 14 bases between them.

The chain links TRBV6-1 to TRBJ2-7; D might be TRBD1 (5 bases). Sample: CXCR5+ CD38- circulating T follicular helper cells from blood, taken 7 days after influenza vaccination. Regarding subset: circulating Tfh, non-naive CD4+CXCR5+PD-1+ (ICOS+CD38+ or ICOS-CD38-). This receptor was identified in an adult who received the influenza vaccine. CDR3 loop: CASRKQGGPYEQYF. As DNA, the CDR3 is TGTGCCAGCAGGAAGCAGGGTGGCCCCTACGAGCAGTACTTC.